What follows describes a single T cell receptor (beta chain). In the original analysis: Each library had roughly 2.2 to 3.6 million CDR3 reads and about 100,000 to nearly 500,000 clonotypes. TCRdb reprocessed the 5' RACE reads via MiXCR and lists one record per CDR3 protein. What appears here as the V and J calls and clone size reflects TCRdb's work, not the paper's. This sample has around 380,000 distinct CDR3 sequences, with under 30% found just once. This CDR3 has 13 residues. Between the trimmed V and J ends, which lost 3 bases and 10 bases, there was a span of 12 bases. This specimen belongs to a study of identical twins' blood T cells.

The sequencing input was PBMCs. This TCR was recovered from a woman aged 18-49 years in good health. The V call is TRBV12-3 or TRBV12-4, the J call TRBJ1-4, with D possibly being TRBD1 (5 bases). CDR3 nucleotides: TGTGCCAGCAGTTTGGAGTCAGGGCGAAAACTGTTTTTT. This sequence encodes CASSLESGRKLFF.